A single sample is the source of the 8 T cell receptor beta chains below, sequenced in a study of response to subunit inactivated influenza vaccine. TCRdb re-called the RT-PCR reads with MiXCR, one entry per CDR3 protein. Among 550,000 to 800,000 distinct CDR3 sequences listed, approximately 14% were seen once. The sequenced sample was PBMCs from blood, obtained 14 to 15 days before vaccination. The receptor source for this set is a man in his fifties who received an inactivated influenza vaccine.

This clonotype appeared many times. The chain links TRBV27 to TRBJ2-7; 9 bases match TRBD1. Germline V lookup: CDR1 MNHEY, CDR2 SMNVEV (reference sequence). CDR3 length: 15 amino acids. The V and J ends lost 5 bases and 4 bases, in that order; junction bases with no gene match: 9. CDR3 amino acids: CASSHTGTGMYEQYF. The CDR3, as DNA: TGTGCCAGCAGTCATACCGGGACAGGGATGTACGAGCAGTACTTC.

A word on this clonotype: A junction boundary mismatches the germline segment, possibly from a read error. The chain recombines TRBV4-2 with TRBJ2-3, with D maybe TRBD2 (5 bases). The CDR3 runs to 15 residues. Germline V gene data show CDR1 as LGHNA and CDR2 as YNFKEQ. In DNA form, the CDR3 reads TGTGCCGGCAGCAGCGGACGACTGAGCACAGATACGCAGTATTTT. Translating it yields CAGSSGRLSTDTQYF.

This chain uses TRBV7-9 with TRBJ1-2; tentative D call: TRBD1 (5 bases). V was shortened by 8 bases and J by 4 bases, with 14 bases between the two germline ends. Germline V gives CDR1 SEHNR, CDR2 FQNEAQ (reference sequence). The CDR3 contains 13 residues. The CDR3 nucleotides are TGTGCCAGCTCCAACGTCCAGGGCTATGGCTACACCTTC. As protein: CASSNVQGYGYTF.

The chain uses TRBV20-1 and TRBJ2-5, with a weak D call TRBD1 (5 bases). The V gene lost 7 bases and the J gene lost 2 bases, with 17 bases spanning the gap. CDR1 and CDR2 from the germline V gene are DFQATT and SNEGSKA (reference sequence). This CDR3 comprises 14 residues. CDR3: CSVQEQARQETQYF. The CDR3 nucleotides read TGCAGTGTACAGGAGCAGGCTAGACAAGAGACCCAGTACTTC.

This clonotype has at least ten counts. The rearrangement uses TRBV14 and TRBJ2-2; TRBD2 aligns across 14 bases. CDR1 is SGHDN and CDR2 is FVKESK in the germline V gene. The CDR3 is 18 residues long. V dropped 2 bases and J dropped 4; count of bases not matched to a gene: 6. CDR3 DNA: TGTGCCAGCAGCCAACGGACTAGCGGGAGGCCGAGCACCGGGGAGCTGTTTTTT. This sequence encodes CASSQRTSGRPSTGELFF.

As DNA, the CDR3 is TGTGCCAGCAGCCCCTCTGGGGGCTTTGAAGCTTTCTTT. Protein: CASSPSGGFEAFF. The chain is built from TRBV7-9 and TRBJ1-1, with a weak D call TRBD1 (6 bases). CDR1 and CDR2 from the germline V gene are SEHNR and FQNEAQ (reference sequence). CDR3 length: 13 residues. V was trimmed by 5 bases and J by 7 bases, leaving 14 bases between them.

The count of this clonotype is one. This rearrangement joins TRBV6-2 or TRBV6-3 to TRBJ2-1; 10 bases fit TRBD2. Trimming removed 2 bases from V and 6 bases from J; junction bases left unmatched: 10. CDR1 MNHEY and CDR2 SVGEGT come from the germline V gene. The CDR3 consists of 17 residues. DNA for the CDR3: TGTGCCAGCAGTTACGGGGGCTTAGCGGGAGGAGGCAATGAGCAGTTCTTC. Translating it yields CASSYGGLAGGGNEQFF.

This clonotype appeared a few times. This chain uses TRBV5-1 with TRBJ2-6, with D unresolved. CDR1 is SGHRS and CDR2 is YFSETQ in the germline V gene. The CDR3 runs 16 residues. With 5 bases removed from V and 0 bases from J, the gap between germline ends came to 12 bases. CDR3 nucleotide sequence: TGCGCCAGCAGACGGTCCGTATCCTCTGGGGCCAACGTCCTGACTTTC. Its translation: CASRRSVSSGANVLTF.